The 26 T cell receptor beta chains in this list originate from one sample, sequenced in a study of beta chain features in type 1 diabetes. What was sequenced were expressed TCRB transcripts, since all of the isolated RNA had been reverse transcribed. Clones were read by immunoSEQ multiplex PCR, and TCRdb kept only the in-frame ones, dropping some. The sample includes 400,000 to 550,000 clones, approximately 10% seen only once; the top ten take 0.045% to 0.05%. The sequenced sample consisted of naive CD4+ T cells from blood. The origin of the receptors is a woman aged 18-29 years in good health.

This chain connects TRBV7-9 to TRBJ1-2, with 7 bases matching TRBD1. V shed 0 bases and J 8 bases; nucleotides not matched to a gene: 12. The germline V gene has CDR1 SEHNR and CDR2 FQNEAQ (reference sequence). This CDR3 is built from 16 residues. CDR3 sequence: CASSLADRTGPYGYTF. DNA for the CDR3: TGTGCCAGCAGCTTAGCCGACCGGACAGGTCCCTACGGCTACACCTTC.

The rearrangement joins TRBV6-1 to TRBJ2-2; TRBD1 is a possible D gene (5 bases). Germline V gene sequence: CDR1 MNHNS, CDR2 SASEGT. This CDR3 contains 14 residues. The V end lost 11 bases, the J end lost 5 bases, and 18 bases lay between the germline ends. In DNA form, the CDR3 reads TGTGCCTGCGATCCCATTTCAGGGACCGGGGAGCTGTTTTTT. It encodes CACDPISGTGELFF.

CDR3 amino acids: CASSVVDSGTSEQFF. Here the CDR3 DNA reads TGTGCCAGCAGCGTAGTAGATAGCGGGACCTCAGAGCAGTTCTTC. The chain is built from TRBV9 and TRBJ2-1, with 8 bases that match TRBD2. The ends lost 0 bases at V and 10 bases at J; junction bases unmatched: 9. Germline CDR1 SGDLS, CDR2 YYNGEE. The CDR3 is 15 residues long.

This clone has more than one count but fewer than ten. The J gene is TRBJ2-7, the V gene TRBV9, with 12 bases lining up with TRBD2. V shed 3 bases and J 0 bases; nucleotides not matched to a gene: 4. CDR1 and CDR2 (germline): SGDLS, YYNGEE. CDR3 size: 16 residues. CDR3 in amino acids: CASSAELAGGSYEQYF. The CDR3 DNA sequence: TGTGCCAGCAGCGCCGAACTAGCGGGGGGCTCCTACGAGCAGTACTTC. Together with reference TRBV9 and TRBJ2-7, the CDR3 gives the full variable domain: DSGVTQTPKHLITATGQRVTLRCSPRSGDLSVYWYQQSLDQGLQFLIQYYNGEERAKGNILERFSAQQFPDLHSELNLSSLELGDSALYFCASSAELAGGSYEQYFGPGTRLTVT.

J is TRBJ1-1 and V is TRBV5-1; D perhaps matches TRBD1 (6 bases). CDR1 is SGHRS and CDR2 is YFSETQ in the germline V gene. Trimming cost V 0 bases and J 7 bases, with 13 bases left between them. This CDR3 comprises 14 residues. CDR3 sequence: CASSLVPGVDEAFF. DNA of the CDR3: TGCGCCAGCAGCTTGGTCCCAGGGGTGGATGAAGCTTTCTTT.

The chain employs TRBV14 and TRBJ1-1; the D is unclear. Germline-derived CDR1 and CDR2 are SGHDN and FVKESK. Trimming removed 0 bases from V and 1 base from J, with 0 bases in between. This CDR3 spans 12 amino acids. The CDR3 loop reads CASSQENTEAFF. CDR3 in DNA: TGTGCCAGCAGCCAAGAGAACACTGAAGCTTTCTTT.

This chain joins TRBV7-3 and TRBJ2-3; maybe TRBD1 (6 bases). Looked up from germline, CDR1 is SGHTA and CDR2 is FQGTGA. With 2 bases removed from V and 1 base from J, the gap between germline ends came to 10 bases. The CDR3 runs to 15 residues. Here the CDR3 reads CASSLQTGRTDTQYF. CDR3 coding DNA: TGTGCCAGCAGCTTACAAACAGGGCGCACAGATACGCAGTATTTT.

This clone was detected only a few times. V usage is TRBV28 and J usage is TRBJ2-5; the D gene is possibly TRBD1 (6 bases). CDR1 and CDR2 from the germline V gene are MDHEN and SYDVKM. V lost 5 bases and J 2 bases, leaving 6 bases between the germline ends. The CDR3 totals 12 residues. CDR3 DNA: TGTGCCAGCAGTGGACAGCAAGAGACCCAGTACTTC. Residues: CASSGQQETQYF.

This chain uses TRBV7-2 with TRBJ1-4; 8 bases map to TRBD1. Germline CDR1 reads SGHTA; CDR2 reads FQGNSA. The V and J ends lost 4 bases and 7 bases, in that order; junction bases with no gene match: 2. The CDR3 loop spans 13 amino acids. In DNA, the CDR3 is TGTGCCAGCAGCTGGGGACAGGCTGAAAAACTGTTTTTT. Its translation: CASSWGQAEKLFF. The full variable domain, rest sourced from reference TRBV7-2 and TRBJ1-4, is GAGVSQSPSNKVTEKGKDVELRCDPISGHTALYWYRQSLGQGLEFLIYFQGNSAPDKSGLPSDRFSAERTGGSVSTLTIQRTQQEDSAVYLCASSWGQAEKLFFGSGTQLSVL.

This clone was detected a few times. The V call is TRBV5-5, the J call TRBJ2-4; no clear D gene. The CDR3 sequence is 16 residues long. Deletions cut 4 bases from V and 0 bases from J, with 14 bases between. Germline values: CDR1 SGHKS, CDR2 YYEKEE (reference sequence). The CDR3 sequence: CASSEDLRIAKNIQYF. The CDR3 DNA reads TGTGCCAGCAGCGAAGATCTCCGGATAGCCAAAAACATTCAGTACTTC.

The rearrangement uses TRBV28 and TRBJ1-1; 7 bases are a match to TRBD1. The CDR3 spans 16 residues. The J segment lost 0 bases and the V segment lost 2 bases, leaving 6 bases of the junction unmatched. Germline CDR1 is MDHEN and CDR2 is SYDVKM. The CDR3 region is CASSLGLGTVNTEAFF. The CDR3 DNA reads TGTGCCAGCAGTTTAGGGCTCGGGACAGTGAACACTGAAGCTTTCTTT.

V and J are TRBV10-3 and TRBJ2-1, with TRBD2 matching 14 bases. V was pared by 10 bases and J by 9 bases, with 5 bases of the junction left unmatched. Looked up from germline, CDR1 is ENHRY and CDR2 is SYGVKD. This CDR3 has 13 amino acids. The CDR3 DNA reads as TGTGCCACTTTGACTAGCGGGAGGGGTGAGCAGTTCTTC. Amino acids: CATLTSGRGEQFF.

This clone was observed a few times. CDR3 sequence reads: CASLRTAGNTGELFF. CDR3 in DNA: TGTGCCAGCCTTAGGACGGCCGGAAACACCGGGGAGCTGTTTTTT. The rearrangement joins TRBV18 to TRBJ2-2, with D unresolved. Trimming removed 8 bases from V and 2 bases from J, with 15 bases in between. CDR1 is KGHSH and CDR2 is LQKENI in the germline V gene. This CDR3 has 15 residues.

This clone was counted between two and nine times. The sample has other DNA sequences that encode this CDR3 too. The chain recombines TRBV9 with TRBJ1-1; D is uncertain. This CDR3 region has 13 residues. In germline, CDR1 is SGDLS, CDR2 YYNGEE. Trimming took 0 bases from V and 2 from J, leaving 5 bases between them. The CDR3 coding sequence is TGTGCCAGCAGCGTAGAGGGCAACACTGAAGCTTTCTTT. This codes for CASSVEGNTEAFF.

This clone was counted between two and nine times. The chain employs TRBV6-6 and TRBJ2-2; TRBD2 matches at 11 bases. The CDR3 sequence is 15 residues long. Germline loops: CDR1 MNHNY, CDR2 SVGAGI (reference sequence). With 6 bases clipped from V and 1 base from J, the junction kept 1 base outside the gene matches. This CDR3 reads CASSLAGGNTGELFF. The CDR3 DNA is TGTGCCAGCAGCCTAGCGGGAGGGAACACCGGGGAGCTGTTTTTT.

This chain links TRBV10-3 with TRBJ2-5; 7 bases align to TRBD2. The CDR3 runs 16 residues. Germline-derived CDR1 and CDR2 are ENHRY and SYGVKD. The V gene end was trimmed by 0 bases and the J gene end by 1 base; junction bases not matched to a gene: 5. CDR3 sequence: CAISESGEGPQETQYF. DNA for the CDR3: TGTGCCATCAGTGAGTCGGGGGAGGGACCCCAAGAGACCCAGTACTTC.

This clone appeared a few times. In DNA, the CDR3 is TGTGCCAGCAGTTACCGAGGGAACTGGGGCAATCAGCCCCAGCATTTT. This encodes CASSYRGNWGNQPQHF. This chain joins TRBV6-6 and TRBJ1-5, with D hard to call. With 2 bases removed from V and 2 bases from J, the gap between germline ends came to 13 bases. CDR1 is MNHNY, CDR2 SVGAGI, per germline (reference sequence). The CDR3 consists of 16 residues.

This clone was counted a few times. V gene TRBV2 combines with J gene TRBJ1-5; D is possibly TRBD1 (6 bases). CDR1 and CDR2 (germline): SNHLY, FYNNEI. This CDR3 comprises 15 residues. V lost 7 bases and J 0 bases, leaving 13 bases between the germline ends. CDR3 bases: TGTGCCAGCACGACAGGATCCCATAGCAATCAGCCCCAGCATTTT. This translates into CASTTGSHSNQPQHF.

This chain links TRBV2 with TRBJ2-1; 11 bases fit TRBD2. With V trimmed by 2 bases and J by 5 bases, 5 bases remained unmatched. CDR3 length: 16 amino acids. Germline CDR1 SNHLY, CDR2 FYNNEI. For the CDR3, the DNA is TGTGCCAGCAGTGAATTGGGACTAGCGGTTAACAATGAGCAGTTCTTC. Its translation: CASSELGLAVNNEQFF.

This clone has more than one count but fewer than ten. The chain is built from TRBV7-2 and TRBJ2-7, with 8 bases matching TRBD1. The V gene end was trimmed by 3 bases and the J gene end by 0 bases; junction bases not matched to a gene: 4. Germline V gene data show CDR1 as SGHTA and CDR2 as FQGNSA. CDR3 length: 15 amino acids. The CDR3 sequence: CASSLQGQDSYEQYF. In DNA form, the CDR3 reads TGTGCCAGCAGCTTGCAGGGACAGGACTCCTACGAGCAGTACTTC.

This clone was seen a handful of times. The chain is built from TRBV6-5 and TRBJ2-7, with D unresolved. The V end lost 4 bases, the J end lost 0 bases, and 4 bases lay between the germline ends. Per the germline V gene, CDR1 is MNHEY and CDR2 is SVGAGI. This CDR3 is built from 12 residues. This CDR3 reads CASSSTSYEQYF. The CDR3 DNA follows: TGTGCCAGCAGTTCAACCTCCTACGAGCAGTACTTC.

This chain uses TRBV7-2 with TRBJ1-4, with no clear D. The germline gives CDR1 SGHTA, CDR2 FQGNSA. This CDR3 spans 15 amino acids. V lost 5 bases and J 3 bases, leaving 13 bases between the germline ends. CDR3 nucleotide sequence: TGTGCCAGCAGCACCGGCCTTTCACCTAATGAAAAACTGTTTTTT. This codes for CASSTGLSPNEKLFF.

The table lists this clone with a few counts. V gene TRBV20-1 combines with J gene TRBJ2-7; D gene uncertain. V was trimmed by 1 base and J by 3 bases, leaving 4 bases between them. The CDR3 covers 11 residues. Per the germline V gene, CDR1 is DFQATT and CDR2 is SNEGSKA (reference sequence). CDR3 region: CSARAVYEQYF. In DNA, the CDR3 is TGCAGTGCTAGAGCGGTCTACGAGCAGTACTTC.

This CDR3 is CASSVQGTAETQYF. The DNA for the CDR3 is TGTGCCAGTAGTGTACAGGGGACAGCAGAGACCCAGTACTTC. V is TRBV19 and J is TRBJ2-5; TRBD1 matches at 7 bases. V shed 5 bases and J 4 bases; nucleotides not matched to a gene: 7. Germline CDR1 is LNHDA and CDR2 is SQIVND (reference sequence). The CDR3 sequence is 14 residues long.

This chain links TRBV9 with TRBJ2-2, with D perhaps TRBD1 (5 bases). CDR1 SGDLS and CDR2 YYNGEE come from the germline V gene. The V gene lost 0 bases and the J gene lost 1 base, with 7 bases spanning the gap. The CDR3 has 15 amino acids. In DNA, the CDR3 is TGTGCCAGCAGCGTAGTACAGGTGAACACCGGGGAGCTGTTTTTT. Translating it yields CASSVVQVNTGELFF.

This clone has just a few counts. This rearrangement joins TRBV29-1 to TRBJ1-1, with D uncertain. CDR3 size: 12 residues. V was trimmed by 4 bases and J by 5 bases, leaving 11 bases between them. CDR1 and CDR2 (germline): SQVTM, ANQGSEA. CDR3: CSVVTRETEAFF. The CDR3 nucleotides read TGCAGCGTTGTTACAAGGGAGACTGAAGCTTTCTTT.